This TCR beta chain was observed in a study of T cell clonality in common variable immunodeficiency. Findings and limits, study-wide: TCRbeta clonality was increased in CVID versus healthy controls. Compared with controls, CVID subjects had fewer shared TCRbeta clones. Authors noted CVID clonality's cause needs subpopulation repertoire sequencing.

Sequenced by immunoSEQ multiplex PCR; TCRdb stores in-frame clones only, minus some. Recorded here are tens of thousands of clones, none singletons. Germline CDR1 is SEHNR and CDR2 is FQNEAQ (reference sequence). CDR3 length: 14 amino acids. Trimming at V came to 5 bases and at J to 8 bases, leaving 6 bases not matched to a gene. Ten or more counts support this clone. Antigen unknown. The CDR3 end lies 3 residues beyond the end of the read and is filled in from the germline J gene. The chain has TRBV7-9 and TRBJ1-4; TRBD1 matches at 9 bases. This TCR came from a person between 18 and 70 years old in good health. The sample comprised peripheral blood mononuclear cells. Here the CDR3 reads CASSLDRGEEKLFF. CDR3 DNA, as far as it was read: TGTGCCAGCAGCCTGGACAGGGGCGAAGAAAAA.